Listed below are T cell receptor beta chains from one sample, sequenced in a study of T cells after yellow fever vaccination. Using its own MiXCR run on the 5' RACE reads, TCRdb lists one record per CDR3 protein. In the table there are about 170,000 distinct CDR3 sequences, approximately 6.2% of which are singletons. Sequencing was performed on CD4+ T cells sorted from PBMCs, taken on the day of the first yellow fever vaccination. The receptors come from a man younger than 35 who received the YFV17D yellow fever vaccine. The CDR3 runs from the conserved cysteine through the conserved F or W. The D gene is left open where the match is weak. Clone size is shown for a subset of rows, as once, few, many or a class of expanded clone.

TRBV15,-,few,TRBJ1-2,CATSRDLKGWDGYTF,TGTGCCACCAGCAGAGATCTGAAAGGGTGGGATGGCTACACCTTC
TRBV9,-,many,TRBJ2-1,CASSASVGGEQFF,TGTGCCAGCAGCGCCTCGGTTGGAGGGGAGCAGTTCTTC
TRBV5-4,-,many,TRBJ2-2,CASSSEVANTGELFF,TGTGCCAGCAGCTCCGAGGTCGCGAACACCGGGGAGCTGTTTTTT
TRBV20-1,-,few,TRBJ1-6,CSARVQSSYNSPLHF,TGCAGTGCTAGAGTACAGAGCTCCTATAATTCACCCCTCCACTTT
TRBV12-3/TRBV12-4,TRBD1,few,TRBJ1-1,CASRDRDINTEAFF,TGTGCCAGCAGGGACAGGGATATCAACACTGAAGCTTTCTTT
TRBV6-1,-,many,TRBJ2-5,CASSPRSVEETQYF,TGTGCCAGCAGTCCCCGGTCGGTGGAAGAGACCCAGTACTTC
TRBV5-1,-,once,TRBJ1-1,CASRGVYNTEAFF,TGCGCCAGCAGAGGGGTTTATAACACTGAAGCTTTCTTT
TRBV4-3,-,many,TRBJ1-1,CASSQNRVWTEAFF,TGCGCCAGCAGCCAAAACAGGGTTTGGACTGAAGCTTTCTTT
TRBV18,-,few,TRBJ2-3,CASSPPRLAITDTQYF,TGTGCCAGCTCACCACCGAGGCTAGCGATCACAGATACGCAGTATTTT
TRBV7-2,TRBD2,many,TRBJ2-5,CASSTTPGLAYETQYF,TGTGCCAGCAGCACTACTCCGGGACTAGCATACGAGACCCAGTACTTC
TRBV7-2,-,few,TRBJ2-5,CASSRAVQETQYF,TGTGCCAGCAGCCGAGCGGTCCAAGAGACCCAGTACTTC
TRBV28,-,-,TRBJ2-5,CASSLSRGTQYF,TGTGCCAGCAGTCTAAGCAGAGGGACCCAGTACTTC
TRBV5-4,TRBD1,-,TRBJ2-6,CASSGQATSGANVLTF,TGTGCCAGCTCGGGACAGGCGACCTCTGGGGCCAACGTCCTGACTTTC
TRBV3-1,TRBD2,-,TRBJ2-4,CASSQGTSGGVGNIQYF,TGTGCCAGCAGCCAAGGGACTAGCGGGGGGGTCGGAAACATTCAGTACTTC
TRBV11-1,-,-,TRBJ2-3,CASSYGRITDTQYF,TGTGCCAGCAGCTATGGACGGATCACAGATACGCAGTATTTT
TRBV11-2,TRBD1,many,TRBJ2-2,CASSRTGSGTGELFF,TGTGCCAGCAGCCGGACAGGGTCGGGCACCGGGGAGCTGTTTTTT
TRBV7-9,-,-,TRBJ1-3,CASSYGLSSGNTIYF,TGTGCCAGCAGCTACGGCTTAAGCTCTGGAAACACCATATATTTT
TRBV9,-,-,TRBJ1-4,CASSAQARGLNEKLFF,TGTGCCAGCAGCGCCCAGGCGAGGGGACTTAATGAAAAACTGTTTTTT
TRBV13,-,many,TRBJ2-3,CASRRRGGDTQYF,TGTGCCAGCAGACGGCGAGGGGGAGATACGCAGTATTTT
TRBV20-1,-,many,TRBJ2-5,CSARQDDQETQYF,TGCAGTGCTAGACAGGATGACCAAGAGACCCAGTACTTC
TRBV20-1,-,-,TRBJ1-1,CSARLRHHSEAFF,TGCAGTGCTAGGCTAAGACATCACAGTGAAGCTTTCTTT
TRBV6-5,TRBD1,few,TRBJ2-5,CASRLDRVRETQYF,TGTGCCAGCAGACTCGACAGGGTTCGGGAGACCCAGTACTTC
TRBV5-1,-,many,TRBJ1-6,CASSLEGRVEISPLHF,TGCGCCAGCAGCTTGGAAGGCAGGGTCGAGATTTCACCCCTCCACTTT
TRBV7-2,-,few,TRBJ1-5,CASSLAAGAGQPQHF,TGTGCCAGCAGCTTAGCAGCAGGGGCGGGTCAGCCCCAGCATTTT
TRBV5-5,-,few,TRBJ2-7,CASSPRLLCEQYF,TGTGCCAGCAGCCCAAGGCTCCTCTGCGAGCAGTACTTC
TRBV9,-,-,TRBJ2-6,CASIREWGLGANVLTF,TGTGCCAGCATCCGAGAGTGGGGGCTCGGGGCCAACGTCCTGACTTTC
TRBV5-4,TRBD2,few,TRBJ2-3,CASSPEPGGSTDTQYF,TGTGCCAGCAGCCCGGAGCCGGGGGGATCCACAGATACGCAGTATTTT
TRBV20-1,-,few,TRBJ1-3,CSAPTGFNSGNTIYF,TGCAGTGCTCCTACAGGGTTCAACTCTGGAAACACCATATATTTT